The next 10 T cell receptor beta chains were all read from a single sample in a study of cytomegalovirus exposure and HLA in healthy donors. The PCR contained 60 Vbeta and 13 Jbeta primers. TCRdb's table, derived via immunoSEQ multiplex PCR, lists solely in-frame clones and lacks some. Recorded for this sample: over 65,000 clones. The sample was PBMCs. These receptors originate from a man aged 25 to 45 in good health and CMV-seronegative.

The rearrangement links TRBV2 to TRBJ2-7; 14 bases line up with TRBD2. Germline trimming cut 5 bases from V and 6 bases from J; bases unmatched to any gene: 6. The CDR3 length is 15 residues. Germline values: CDR1 SNHLY, CDR2 FYNNEI. DNA for the CDR3: TGTGCCAGCAGTCCTAACGGACTAGCGGGAGGCGAGCAGTACTTC. It translates to CASSPNGLAGGEQYF.

The rearrangement links TRBV10-3 to TRBJ1-1; TRBD1 matches at 8 bases. Trimming removed 6 bases from V and 0 bases from J; junction bases left unmatched: 12. The CDR3 is made up of 17 amino acids. The germline V gene encodes CDR1 ENHRY and CDR2 SYGVKD. The CDR3 reads CAISLMDRDPLNTEAFF. CDR3 DNA: TGTGCCATCAGCCTAATGGACAGGGACCCTTTGAACACTGAAGCTTTCTTT.

V usage is TRBV7-6 and J usage is TRBJ2-7; 8 bases fit TRBD2. Trimming took 3 bases from V and 1 from J; bases not matched to a gene: 5. Germline values: CDR1 SGHVS, CDR2 FNYEAQ. The CDR3 runs 15 residues. The CDR3 coding sequence is TGTGCCAGCAGCTTCCATAGCGGGGCATCCTACGAGCAGTACTTC. Translation: CASSFHSGASYEQYF.

Regarding this clone: The identical CDR3 is also encoded by other nucleotide sequences in the sample. The CDR3 DNA is TGCGCCAGCAGCTTGTCCGGGACAATCTACACCGGGGAGCTGTTTTTT. It codes for CASSLSGTIYTGELFF. This sequence joins TRBV5-1 and TRBJ2-2; maybe TRBD1 (6 bases). The CDR3 is 16 residues long. Germline CDR1 and CDR2: SGHRS and YFSETQ. V lost 1 base and J 3 bases, leaving 13 bases between the germline ends.

The chain has TRBV9 and TRBJ1-4, with 7 bases lining up with TRBD1. Trimming at V came to 3 bases and at J to 3 bases, leaving 5 bases not matched to a gene. From germline, CDR1 is SGDLS and CDR2 YYNGEE. The CDR3 is 15 amino acids. For the CDR3, the DNA is TGTGCCAGCAGCGCCGGAGGGGGCGCTAATGAAAAACTGTTTTTT. It is translated as CASSAGGGANEKLFF.

This chain links TRBV5-1 with TRBJ2-5; 10 nucleotides agree with TRBD2. This CDR3 region has 17 residues. In germline, CDR1 is SGHRS, CDR2 YFSETQ. Trimming removed 0 bases from V and 3 bases from J; junction bases left unmatched: 8. CDR3 DNA sequence: TGCGCCAGCAGCTTGGGGAGGGGCCTAGCGGGAGAAGAGACCCAGTACTTC. Translating it yields CASSLGRGLAGEETQYF. Full variable domain (outside the CDR3, taken from reference TRBV5-1 and TRBJ2-5): KAGVTQTPRYLIKTRGQQVTLSCSPISGHRSVSWYQQTPGQGLQFLFEYFSETQRNKGNFPGRFSGRQFSNSRSEMNVSTLELGDSALYLCASSLGRGLAGEETQYFGPGTRLLVL.

The J gene is TRBJ2-1, the V gene TRBV27, with TRBD2 matching 9 bases. The CDR3 length is 15 residues. Germline V lookup: CDR1 MNHEY, CDR2 SMNVEV (reference sequence). The V and J ends lost 2 bases and 4 bases, in that order; junction bases with no gene match: 3. The chain's CDR3 is CASSLAGGLYNEQFF. The CDR3 bases are TGTGCCAGCAGTTTAGCGGGGGGGCTGTACAATGAGCAGTTCTTC.

The J gene is TRBJ1-1, the V gene TRBV18; TRBD1 might be the D (6 bases). The length of the CDR3 is 15 residues. V was pared by 2 bases and J by 3 bases, with 13 bases between. Germline values: CDR1 KGHSH, CDR2 LQKENI. The CDR3 is CASSPAGATDTEAFF. The CDR3 DNA is TGTGCCAGCTCACCAGCAGGGGCGACGGACACTGAAGCTTTCTTT.

The chain combines TRBV19 with TRBJ1-5; D is uncertain. V gave up 6 bases and J gave up 5 bases, with 11 bases separating them. This CDR3 is built from 13 residues. Looked up from germline, CDR1 is LNHDA and CDR2 is SQIVND (reference sequence). CDR3: CASREDWDQPQHF. The CDR3 DNA is TGTGCCAGTAGAGAGGACTGGGATCAGCCCCAGCATTTT.

The CDR3 sequence is CASSAQGNYGYTF. The CDR3 region has the DNA TGTGCCAGCAGCGCACAGGGGAACTATGGCTACACCTTC. The V gene is TRBV11-3, the J gene TRBJ1-2; 7 bases line up with TRBD1. There are 13 residues in the CDR3. J gave up 2 bases and V 5 bases, and 2 bases lay outside the gene matches. Germline assignment: CDR1 SGHNT and CDR2 YENEEA.